The entry that follows covers one T cell receptor (beta chain) sequence. Antigen specificity is unknown. This CDR3 is 15 amino acids long. Trimming removed 0 bases from V and 7 bases from J, with 14 bases in between. CDR1 and CDR2 from the germline V gene are SGHRS and YFSETQ. The data are from a study of T cell responses to AZD1222 COVID-19 vaccine. Findings and caveats of the study: The sample set comprised mostly white British donors with more females, and clonal diversity was possibly underestimated. Vaccine-related CD4 TCRs covered spike, predominating at 160-218 and 743-854.

Here immunoSEQ multiplex PCR was the method, and the copy in TCRdb shows in-frame clones only, minus some. The data hold some 130,000 clones, with about 90% observed a single time. The V and J genes are TRBV5-1 and TRBJ1-5; D unclear. The clonotype originates from an adult in good health. The source was peripheral blood, collected on day 0 of AZD1222 vaccination. As DNA, the CDR3 is TGCGCCAGCAGCTTGGATACGTTGAGCGGACAGCCCCAGCATTTT. Amino acid sequence: CASSLDTLSGQPQHF.